This TCR beta chain was identified in a study of blood T cells in healthy people across ages. Study summary: Every two T cells gave about one barcoded beta molecule via template switching.

A J-beta primer mix and a sample-barcoded 5' primer were used in a second PCR of about 7 to 12 cycles. Each CDR3 protein gets one entry after TCRdb re-called the 5' RACE reads with MiXCR. The top ten clones hold approximately 14% of a sample with roughly 640,000 distinct CDR3 sequences, less than 35% of them seen once. The CDR3 consists of 13 residues. V was trimmed by 3 bases and J by 5 bases, leaving 10 bases between them. Study-level results: TCR beta diversity, measured per million T cells, fell in a roughly linear way with age.

In this sample, this clonotype turned up many times. Antigen: not known. This chain connects TRBV12-3 or TRBV12-4 to TRBJ2-5; no definite D call. This receptor was taken from a woman older than 75 in good health. Sequencing used blood. CDR3 DNA sequence: TGTGCCAGCAGTTTTAACAAGGCCGAGACCCAGTACTTC. Translated, it gives CASSFNKAETQYF.